In this sample, the clone carrying this T cell receptor (beta chain) turned up a few times. Its antigen remains unknown. The CDR3 extends over 13 amino acids. The germline gives CDR1 SQVTM, CDR2 ANQGSEA. With 4 bases clipped from V and 1 base from J, the junction kept 2 bases outside the gene matches. This specimen belongs to a study of T cell repertoires in cytomegalovirus infection. Notes on the study in general: CMV-specific TCR beta clonotypes restricted by HLA-C dominated the ex vivo response.

Using its own MiXCR run on the reads, TCRdb lists one record per CDR3 protein. The sample comprises fewer than 400,000 distinct CDR3 sequences, roughly 18% of which are singletons, and 7.5% to 9% rests with the top ten. The material sequenced was PBMCs. The chain recombines TRBV29-1 with TRBJ1-2; 8 bases are shared with TRBD1. The clonotype was recovered from a human donor in good health (CMV status not recorded). Some clones in this sample may be carry-over from other donors' samples. The CDR3 nucleotides are TGCAGCGTTGGGACAGGGATTAACTATGGCTACACCTTC. This gives the protein CSVGTGINYGYTF.